This record covers a single T cell receptor (beta chain). The table came from immunoSEQ multiplex PCR; TCRdb's copy has only in-frame clones and leaves some out. This table holds about 94,000 clones, about 96% found once. This sample was taken from a study of technical replicates of blood from a few donors. Germline-derived CDR1 and CDR2 are ENHRY and SYGVKD. The CDR3 has 15 amino acids. The V gene end was trimmed by 4 bases and the J gene end by 3 bases; junction bases not matched to a gene: 6. Sequencing was performed on T cells isolated from PBMCs. The sequence came from a human donor in good health. The J gene is TRBJ2-7, the V gene TRBV10-3; 10 bases map to TRBD1. CDR3 region: CAISVSGTGDYEQYF. CDR3 sequence (DNA): TGTGCCATCAGTGTATCCGGGACAGGGGACTACGAGCAGTACTTC.